This section outlines one T cell receptor (beta chain) sequence together with its context. The entry originates in a study of technical replicates of blood from a few donors. The table came from immunoSEQ multiplex PCR; TCRdb's copy has only in-frame clones and leaves some out. The repertoire includes tens of thousands of clones, about 96% of them detected once, and roughly 0.35% sits in the top ten. Germline CDR1 and CDR2: SGHNT and YYREEE (reference sequence). J was trimmed by 5 bases and V by 1 base; bases with no gene match: 6. The CDR3 contains 14 residues. The sample was T cells isolated from PBMCs. V usage is TRBV5-4 and J usage is TRBJ2-7, with 7 nucleotides matching TRBD1. The TCR sequence derives from a human donor in good health. The CDR3 protein is CASSLTQGTDEQYF. CDR3 bases: TGTGCCAGCAGCTTGACACAGGGGACCGACGAGCAGTACTTC. Variable domain in full (rest from reference TRBV5-4 and TRBJ2-7): ETGVTQSPTHLIKTRGQQVTLRCSSQSGHNTVSWYQQALGQGPQFIFQYYREEENGRGNFPPRFSGLQFPNYSSELNVNALELDDSALYLCASSLTQGTDEQYFGPGTRLTVT.